A selection of T cell receptor beta chains follows, all from one sample in a study of vaccination and CD4 T cells after COVID-19. Antigen specificity for these receptors is unknown. TCRdb processed the PCR reads anew with MiXCR; each CDR3 protein has one entry. Here the sample spans around 5,200 distinct CDR3 sequences, 40% being singletons. Sequencing was performed on CD4+ T cells from blood, cultured in vitro. These receptor sequences come from a human donor who had recovered from COVID-19. Each CDR3 is given with its conserved first and last residue. A D gene is named only where the DNA matches it firmly. Clone size is shown for a subset of rows, as once, few, many or a class of expanded clone.

j_gene,d_gene,v_gene,len,abundance,CDR3aa,CDR3nt
TRBJ2-1,TRBD2,TRBV6-1,14,.,CASRASGGYNEQFF,TGTGCCAGCAGGGCTAGCGGGGGTTACAATGAGCAGTTCTTC
TRBJ2-3,.,TRBV24-1,14,few,CATSDVTATDTQYF,TGTGCCACCAGTGATGTGACAGCGACAGATACGCAGTATTTT
TRBJ1-5,.,TRBV12-3/TRBV12-4,12,few,CASSFNSQPQHF,TGTGCCAGCAGTTTCAACAGCCAGCCCCAGCATTTT
TRBJ2-7,TRBD2,TRBV7-3,14,.,CASSFLAGDYEQYF,TGTGCCAGCAGCTTTCTAGCGGGAGACTACGAGCAGTACTTC
TRBJ1-5,TRBD1,TRBV20-1,13,large,CSASDTGGQPQHF,TGCAGTGCTAGTGACACAGGGGGCCAGCCCCAGCATTTT
TRBJ1-5,.,TRBV2,13,few,CASRWEGNQPQHF,TGTGCCAGCAGATGGGAGGGCAATCAGCCCCAGCATTTT
TRBJ1-1,.,TRBV7-9,14,.,CASSEQSRDTEAFF,TGTGCCAGCAGCGAACAGTCCAGGGACACTGAAGCTTTCTTT
TRBJ1-1,.,TRBV29-1,13,.,CSVAPPENTEAFF,TGCAGCGTTGCCCCACCTGAGAACACTGAAGCTTTCTTT
TRBJ2-1,TRBD2,TRBV6-2/TRBV6-3,13,once,CASRRTSGSEQFF,TGTGCCAGCAGGCGGACTAGCGGGAGTGAGCAGTTCTTC
TRBJ2-4,.,TRBV20-1,15,.,CSARDQALAKNIQYF,TGCAGTGCTAGAGATCAGGCACTAGCCAAAAACATTCAGTACTTC
TRBJ2-4,.,TRBV21-1,15,.,CASSKKQGSKNIQYF,TGTGCCAGCAGCAAAAAACAGGGGTCCAAAAACATTCAGTACTTC
TRBJ1-5,.,TRBV10-3,12,.,CTISESSQPQHF,TGTACCATCAGTGAGTCGAGTCAGCCCCAGCATTTT
TRBJ1-6,.,TRBV30,13,.,CAWRGIENSPLHF,TGTGCCTGGAGGGGGATAGAGAATTCACCCCTCCACTTT
TRBJ2-2,.,TRBV2,14,few,CATTVQRGTGELFF,TGTGCCACCACGGTTCAGAGAGGCACCGGGGAGCTGTTTTTT
TRBJ1-5,.,TRBV30,14,once,CAWSVQGKGQPQHF,TGTGCCTGGAGTGTTCAGGGGAAGGGTCAGCCCCAGCATTTT
TRBJ1-2,.,TRBV5-6,15,.,CASSLRLGRMNGYTF,TGTGCCAGCAGCCTCAGGCTTGGTAGGATGAATGGCTACACCTTC
TRBJ2-1,.,TRBV7-2,15,few,CASSLGTSRINEQFF,TGTGCCAGCAGCTTAGGTACTAGTCGTATCAATGAGCAGTTCTTC
TRBJ1-1,TRBD1,TRBV7-3,16,.,CASSKDRGGRNTEAFF,TGTGCCAGCAGCAAGGACAGGGGAGGAAGAAACACTGAAGCTTTCTTT
TRBJ2-7,.,TRBV10-3,15,medium-sized,CAISESRTVGDEQYF,TGTGCCATCAGTGAGTCGAGGACCGTAGGCGACGAGCAGTACTTC
TRBJ2-7,.,TRBV12-3/TRBV12-4,15,.,CASSSTDSTIYEQYF,TGTGCCAGCAGTTCCACCGACAGTACCATCTACGAGCAGTACTTC
TRBJ1-6,.,TRBV7-8,19,few,CASSRRWSLQDAYNSPLHF,TGTGCCAGCAGCCGACGGTGGAGTTTACAAGACGCCTATAATTCACCCCTCCACTTT
TRBJ2-3,.,TRBV5-1,17,.,CASSTMAGTAGADTQYF,TGCGCCAGCAGCACCATGGCCGGGACTGCCGGAGCAGATACGCAGTATTTT
TRBJ2-2,TRBD2,TRBV2,17,few,CASTLGLAGVPTGELFF,TGTGCCAGCACCCTCGGGCTAGCGGGGGTTCCCACCGGGGAGCTGTTTTTT
TRBJ2-2,.,TRBV5-8,15,.,CASTQGLTDTGELFF,TGTGCCAGCACCCAGGGTTTGACCGACACCGGGGAGCTGTTTTTT
TRBJ2-7,TRBD2,TRBV15,13,once,CATRLAGDYEQYF,TGTGCCACCAGATTAGCGGGAGACTACGAGCAGTACTTC
TRBJ2-5,TRBD1,TRBV5-1,14,.,CASSVGTGMETQYF,TGCGCCAGCAGCGTAGGGACAGGGATGGAGACCCAGTACTTC
TRBJ1-6,TRBD1,TRBV20-1,16,few,CSARDRRTGDNSPLHF,TGCAGTGCTAGAGATAGGAGGACAGGGGATAATTCACCCCTCCACTTT
TRBJ2-2,TRBD1,TRBV2,13,.,CASTSTGVGELFF,TGTGCCAGCACCTCCACAGGGGTCGGGGAGCTGTTTTTT
TRBJ2-4,TRBD2,TRBV6-1,15,.,CASSTGGIAKNIQYF,TGTGCCAGCAGTACCGGGGGGATAGCCAAAAACATTCAGTACTTC
TRBJ2-1,TRBD2,TRBV20-1,14,few,CSAPGTTAYNEQFF,TGCAGTGCTCCCGGGACTACAGCCTACAATGAGCAGTTCTTC
TRBJ2-7,.,TRBV20-1,15,few,CSARTLGGVDGEQYF,TGCAGTGCTAGAACACTAGGAGGGGTTGATGGCGAGCAGTACTTC
TRBJ2-5,TRBD2,TRBV24-1,15,.,CATSDSGLAGETQYF,TGTGCCACCAGTGATTCGGGACTAGCGGGGGAGACCCAGTACTTC
TRBJ1-5,TRBD1,TRBV6-2/TRBV6-3,14,few,CASSRRQGGQPQHF,TGTGCCAGCAGCCGAAGACAGGGTGGGCAGCCCCAGCATTTT
TRBJ2-5,TRBD1,TRBV30,13,few,CAWSAEGALTQYF,TGTGCCTGGAGTGCTGAGGGGGCTCTGACCCAGTACTTC
TRBJ2-5,.,TRBV6-5,12,.,CASSYSGETQYF,TGTGCCAGCAGTTACAGTGGTGAGACCCAGTACTTC
TRBJ2-5,TRBD1,TRBV7-2,16,.,CASSPPHQYRGKAQYF,TGTGCCAGCAGCCCCCCCCACCAATACAGGGGGAAGGCCCAGTACTTC
TRBJ2-5,.,TRBV11-2,13,few,CASSYHSEETQYF,TGTGCCAGCAGCTATCACAGCGAAGAGACCCAGTACTTC
TRBJ2-1,TRBD2,TRBV6-1,15,large,CASRRLAGAQYEQFF,TGTGCCAGCAGACGGCTAGCGGGGGCGCAATATGAGCAGTTCTTC
TRBJ2-3,.,TRBV20-1,12,few,CSADYLADTQYF,TGCAGTGCCGACTACCTTGCGGATACGCAGTATTTT
TRBJ1-2,.,TRBV30,14,large,CAWSGSGLGYGYTF,TGTGCCTGGAGCGGTTCGGGCCTCGGGTATGGCTACACCTTC
TRBJ2-5,TRBD2,TRBV15,14,.,CATRSAGGKETQYF,TGTGCCACCAGGTCAGCGGGGGGAAAAGAGACCCAGTACTTC
TRBJ1-6,.,TRBV28,17,.,CASSATGGLLYNSPLHF,TGTGCCAGCAGCGCAACGGGGGGGCTACTGTATAATTCACCCCTCCACTTT
TRBJ2-7,TRBD1,TRBV27,16,.,CASRYRGQPVSYEQYF,TGTGCCAGCAGATACCGGGGACAGCCAGTCTCCTACGAGCAGTACTTC
TRBJ1-5,.,TRBV9,11,.,CASWDNQPQHF,TGTGCCAGCTGGGACAATCAGCCCCAGCATTTT
TRBJ2-1,TRBD2,TRBV28,17,few,CASSLRRTSGSVNEQFF,TGTGCCAGCAGTTTACGGCGGACTAGCGGGAGTGTGAATGAGCAGTTCTTC
TRBJ2-2,TRBD2,TRBV15,17,.,CATSMGLGTSDTGELFF,TGTGCCACCAGCATGGGACTAGGTACCTCCGACACCGGGGAGCTGTTTTTT
TRBJ2-2,TRBD2,TRBV20-1,15,few,CSARDSGRRAGELFF,TGCAGTGCTAGGGATAGCGGGAGGAGGGCCGGGGAGCTGTTTTTT
TRBJ1-1,.,TRBV7-9,11,.,CASSLGRRAFF,TGTGCCAGCAGCTTAGGTCGCCGAGCTTTCTTT